These 10 T cell receptor beta chains originate from one sample sequenced in a study of T cells in Graves' hyperthyroidism and ophthalmopathy. Amplified TCR beta CDR3 regions came from RNA transcripts. With the HTBI primer set, the TCR CDR3 went through a first round of RT-PCR. TCRdb re-derived calls from the multiplex PCR reads in MiXCR, one entry per CDR3 protein. The profile shows a few hundred thousand distinct CDR3 sequences, roughly 46% of them singletons. The specimen was peripheral blood or thyroid tissue (not recorded which). The origin of the receptors is a woman between 18 and 29 years old with Graves' hyperthyroidism.

This clonotype was observed at least ten times. This rearrangement joins TRBV4-3 to TRBJ1-4; 7 bases are a match to TRBD1. The trim removed 1 base at V and 7 bases at J, leaving 6 bases unmatched. Per germline, CDR1 LGHNA and CDR2 YSLEER. The CDR3 totals 15 residues. CDR3 sequence: CASSQGRQGSEKLFF. The CDR3 DNA is TGCGCCAGCAGCCAAGGGAGACAGGGTAGTGAAAAACTGTTTTTT.

The CDR3 bases are TGTGCCAGCAGCTTAAGCGCGGGAGTGGGTGAGCAGTTCTTC. Its protein product is CASSLSAGVGEQFF. This chain links TRBV7-3 with TRBJ2-7; TRBD2 aligns across 7 bases. The J call is doubtful: the DNA matches TRBJ2-1 better. Per the germline V gene, CDR1 is SGHTA and CDR2 is FQGTGA. The CDR3 loop spans 14 amino acids.

The chain links TRBV10-2 to TRBJ2-3, with TRBD2 identical over 8 bases. The CDR3 consists of 15 residues. Germline CDR1 and CDR2: WSHSY and SAAADI. The V gene end was trimmed by 2 bases and the J gene end by 4 bases; junction bases not matched to a gene: 5. The CDR3 spells CASSEGAGEADTQYF. DNA of the CDR3: TGCGCCAGCAGTGAGGGAGCGGGAGAGGCAGATACGCAGTATTTT.

J is TRBJ1-2 and V is TRBV29-1; TRBD1 matches 11 bases. This CDR3 region has 15 residues. Per the germline V gene, CDR1 is SQVTM and CDR2 is ANQGSEA. V gave up 4 bases and J gave up 2 bases; unmatched junction bases: 6. Here the CDR3 reads CSVVGGTGGNYGYTF. Here the CDR3 DNA reads TGCAGCGTTGTCGGTGGGACAGGGGGGAACTATGGCTACACCTTC.

This clonotype was found many times. The rearrangement uses TRBV10-3 and TRBJ2-7; TRBD1 agrees at 8 bases. The CDR3 length is 14 residues. J gave up 3 bases and V 3 bases, and 4 bases lay outside the gene matches. Per the germline V gene, CDR1 is ENHRY and CDR2 is SYGVKD. CDR3 in amino acids: CAISDRGLGYEQYF. The CDR3 nucleotides read TGTGCCATCAGTGACAGGGGGCTAGGCTACGAGCAGTACTTC.

This clonotype was recorded many times. The chain employs TRBV4-2 and TRBJ2-2, with 10 bases identical to TRBD2. CDR1 LGHNA and CDR2 YNFKEQ come from the germline V gene. Trimming removed 1 base from V and 4 bases from J; junction bases left unmatched: 6. This CDR3 spans 17 amino acids. CDR3 in amino acids: CASSQGFLAGATGELFF. The CDR3 DNA reads as TGTGCCAGCAGCCAAGGCTTCCTAGCGGGAGCCACCGGGGAGCTGTTTTTT.

This rearrangement joins TRBV5-8 to TRBJ2-2; 7 bases map to TRBD2. With 3 bases clipped from V and 0 bases from J, the junction kept 8 bases outside the gene matches. The CDR3 has 17 amino acids. Per the germline V gene, CDR1 is SGHTS and CDR2 is YDEGEE. The CDR3 protein is CASSSTWGGANTGELFF. In DNA, the CDR3 is TGTGCCAGCAGCTCCACCTGGGGGGGTGCGAACACCGGGGAGCTGTTTTTT. The full variable domain, with the rest looked up from reference TRBV5-8 and TRBJ2-2, is EAGVTQSPTHLIKTRGQQATLRCSPISGHTSVYWYQQALGLGLQFLLWYDEGEERNRGNFPPRFSGRQFPNYSSELNVNALELEDSALYLCASSSTWGGANTGELFFGEGSRLTVL.

This clonotype was seen at least ten times. The chain employs TRBV5-1 and TRBJ2-7; D remains ambiguous. There are 11 residues in the CDR3. CDR1 is SGHRS and CDR2 is YFSETQ in the germline V gene. V was clipped by 4 bases and J by 5 bases, with 7 bases between them. The DNA of the CDR3 is TGCGCCAGCAGCCTGTTCGACGAGCAGTACTTC. This encodes CASSLFDEQYF.

This CDR3 is CAISGGDGNYGYTF. CDR3 nucleotide sequence: TGTGCCATCAGTGGGGGGGACGGAAACTATGGCTACACCTTC. This rearrangement joins TRBV10-3 to TRBJ1-2, with D perhaps TRBD1 (5 bases). CDR1 and CDR2 from the germline V gene are ENHRY and SYGVKD. The CDR3 contains 14 residues. V was shortened by 4 bases and J by 2 bases, with 11 bases between the two germline ends.

A note on this clonotype: At one end, the junction sequence differs from germline, possibly due to a read error. This chain connects TRBV7-7 to TRBJ2-6, with 10 bases that match TRBD1. The CDR3 contains 13 residues. Germline loops: CDR1 SSHAT, CDR2 FNYEAQ (reference sequence). The CDR3 loop reads CASSRTGGNVLTF. CDR3 nucleotide sequence: TGTGCCAGCAGCAGGACAGGGGGCAACGTCCTGACTTTC. Variable domain in full (rest from reference TRBV7-7 and TRBJ2-6): GAGVSQSPRYKVTKRGQDVTLRCDPISSHATLYWYQQALGQGPEFLTYFNYEAQPDKSGLPSDRFSAERPEGSISTLTIQRTEQRDSAMYRCASSRTGGNVLTFGAGSRLTVL.